This TCR beta chain was profiled in a study of T cells in Graves' hyperthyroidism and ophthalmopathy. Template material for amplifying TCR beta CDR3 regions consisted of RNA transcripts. The HTBI set primed first-round TCR CDR3 RT-PCR. TCRdb re-derived calls from the multiplex PCR reads in MiXCR, one entry per CDR3 protein. The sample consists of fewer than 400,000 distinct CDR3 sequences, roughly 25% of them appearing once. This clonotype was found many times. The antigen remains unidentified. Study outcomes and limitations: Blood held most thyroid clonotypes expanded above 0.001 frequency.

V was shortened by 6 bases and J by 2 bases, with 14 bases between the two germline ends. The germline CDR1 and CDR2 sequences are MDHEN and SYDVKM. This CDR3 has 14 residues. Orbital computed tomography and thyroid ultrasound, together with serum TRAb and thyroxine and clinical symptoms, were used for diagnoses. The source of the PBMCs was approximately 9.5 ml of fresh peripheral blood. Specimen: blood. The origin of this receptor is a man aged 45-65 years with Graves' hyperthyroidism. The genes are TRBV28 and TRBJ2-7; possibly TRBD1 for D (6 bases). CDR3: CASSSPRQAYEQYF. CDR3 in DNA: TGTGCCAGCAGCTCACCAAGACAGGCCTACGAGCAGTACTTC.